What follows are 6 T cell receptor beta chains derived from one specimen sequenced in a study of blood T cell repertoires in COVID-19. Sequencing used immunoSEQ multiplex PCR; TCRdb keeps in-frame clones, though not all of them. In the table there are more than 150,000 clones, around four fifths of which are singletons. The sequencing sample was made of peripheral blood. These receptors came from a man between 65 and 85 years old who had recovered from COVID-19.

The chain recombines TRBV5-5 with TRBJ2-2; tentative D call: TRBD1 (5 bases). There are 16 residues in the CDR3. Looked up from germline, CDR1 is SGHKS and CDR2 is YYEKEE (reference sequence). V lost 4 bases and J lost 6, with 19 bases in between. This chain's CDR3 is CASSKNHQQQAGELFF. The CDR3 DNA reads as TGTGCCAGCAGCAAAAACCACCAACAACAGGCCGGGGAGCTGTTTTTT.

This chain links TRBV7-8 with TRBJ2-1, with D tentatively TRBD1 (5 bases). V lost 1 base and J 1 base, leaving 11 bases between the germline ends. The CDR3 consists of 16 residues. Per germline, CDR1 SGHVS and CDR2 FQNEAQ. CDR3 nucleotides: TGTGCCAGCAGCTTAGGTCCAGGGCGATCCTACAATGAGCAGTTCTTC. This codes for CASSLGPGRSYNEQFF.

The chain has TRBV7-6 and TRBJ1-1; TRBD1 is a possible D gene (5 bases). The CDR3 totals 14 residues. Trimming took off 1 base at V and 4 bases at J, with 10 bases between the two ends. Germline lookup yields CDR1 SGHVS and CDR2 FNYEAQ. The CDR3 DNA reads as TGTGCCAGCAGCTTAGGCGGGGGTTCCACTGAAGCTTTCTTT. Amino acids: CASSLGGGSTEAFF.

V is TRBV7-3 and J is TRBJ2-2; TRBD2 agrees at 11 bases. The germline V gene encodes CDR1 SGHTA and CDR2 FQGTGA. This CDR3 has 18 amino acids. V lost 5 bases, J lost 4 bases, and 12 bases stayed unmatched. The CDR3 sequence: CASSPRELAGGPTGELFF. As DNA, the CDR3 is TGTGCCAGCAGCCCCCGGGAGCTAGCGGGAGGTCCCACCGGGGAGCTGTTTTTT.

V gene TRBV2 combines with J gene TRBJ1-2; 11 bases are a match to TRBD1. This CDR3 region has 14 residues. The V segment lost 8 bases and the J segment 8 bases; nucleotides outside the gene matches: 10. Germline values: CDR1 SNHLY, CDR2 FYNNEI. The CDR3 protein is CASGPDRGHAGYTF. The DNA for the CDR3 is TGTGCCAGCGGACCGGACAGGGGGCATGCCGGCTACACCTTC.

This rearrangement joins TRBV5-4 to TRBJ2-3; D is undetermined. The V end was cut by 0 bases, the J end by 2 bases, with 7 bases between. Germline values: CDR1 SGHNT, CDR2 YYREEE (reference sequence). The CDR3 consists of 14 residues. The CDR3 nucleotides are TGTGCCAGCAGCTTGGATCAGATCACAGATACGCAGTATTTT. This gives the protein CASSLDQITDTQYF.